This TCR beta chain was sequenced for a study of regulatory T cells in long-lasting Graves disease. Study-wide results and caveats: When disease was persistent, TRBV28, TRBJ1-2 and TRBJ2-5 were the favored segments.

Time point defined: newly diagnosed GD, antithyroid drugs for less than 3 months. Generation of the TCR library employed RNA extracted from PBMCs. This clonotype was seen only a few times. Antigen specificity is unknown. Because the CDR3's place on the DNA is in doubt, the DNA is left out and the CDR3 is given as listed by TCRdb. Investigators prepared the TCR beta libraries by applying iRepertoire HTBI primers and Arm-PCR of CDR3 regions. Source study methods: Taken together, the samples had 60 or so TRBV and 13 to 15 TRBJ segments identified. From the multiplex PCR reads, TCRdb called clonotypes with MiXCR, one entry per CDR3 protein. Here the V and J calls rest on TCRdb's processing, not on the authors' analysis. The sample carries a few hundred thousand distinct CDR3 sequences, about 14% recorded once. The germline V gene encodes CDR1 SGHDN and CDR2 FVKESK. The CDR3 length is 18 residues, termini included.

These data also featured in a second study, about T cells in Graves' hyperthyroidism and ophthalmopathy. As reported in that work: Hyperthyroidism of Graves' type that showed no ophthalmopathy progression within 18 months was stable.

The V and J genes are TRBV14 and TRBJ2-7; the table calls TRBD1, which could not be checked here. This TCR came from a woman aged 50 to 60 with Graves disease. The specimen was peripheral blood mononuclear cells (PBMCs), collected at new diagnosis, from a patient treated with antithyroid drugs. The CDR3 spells CASSPHWGGGTNPYEQCF.